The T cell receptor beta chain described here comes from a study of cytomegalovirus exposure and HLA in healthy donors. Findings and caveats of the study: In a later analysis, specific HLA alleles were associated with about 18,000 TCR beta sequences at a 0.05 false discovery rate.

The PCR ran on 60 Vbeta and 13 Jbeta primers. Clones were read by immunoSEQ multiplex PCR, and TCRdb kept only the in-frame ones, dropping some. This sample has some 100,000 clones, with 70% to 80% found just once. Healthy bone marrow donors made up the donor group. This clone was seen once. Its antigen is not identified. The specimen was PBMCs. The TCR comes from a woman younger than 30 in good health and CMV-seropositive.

In nucleotides, the CDR3 is TGTGCCAGCAGCTTATATATTAGCCTTCAAGAGACCCAGTACTTC. This encodes CASSLYISLQETQYF. J is TRBJ2-5 and V is TRBV7-8; D call uncertain. There are 15 residues in the CDR3. In germline, CDR1 is SGHVS, CDR2 FQNEAQ. Trimming shortened V by 2 bases and J by 2 bases, and 12 bases separated the two germline ends.